Included here is one TCR beta chain sequence, with context. Its recognized antigen is unknown. Within one base of it there is no much larger clone, and no base qualities were kept. Counted from cysteine to phenylalanine, this CDR3 has 14 amino acids. The only DNA kept is the CDR3, 42 bases in frame from the first base. Reading the germline V gene gives CDR1 SQVTM and CDR2 ANQGSEA. A distance of 17 bases separates the germline ends of V and J, which lose 2 bases and 7 bases respectively. Set within a cohort of healthcare workers in London, UK, this nested case-control study involved weekly PCR testing of nasopharyngeal swabs along with blood sampling. Between 23 and 31 March 2020, the week of the UK lockdown, healthcare workers were enrolled and then followed up weekly for as long as 16 weeks. This record belongs to a study of early T cells in non-severe SARS-CoV-2 infection (TCRdb year 2021). In terms of the full investigation: Because TCR sequencing relied on bulk RNA taken from unsorted whole blood, pairing of alpha and beta chains was not possible.

The study at large found these results: VDJdb matching was skewed toward anti-spike CD8 responses, so virus-specific expansions were likely underestimated and private and CD4 specificities were missed.

Library generation was performed with 5' RACE. The sequencer listed for this sample is NextSeq 500. In the TCR library protocol, unique molecular identifiers were attached to individual cDNA molecules to correct for PCR bias and sequencing error. Both TCR alpha and beta chains were sequenced, and tight co-correlation was observed between alpha and beta sequence abundances in each sample. The study's processing was this. V gene, J gene and CDR3 annotation of TCR sequences was performed with Decombinator V4. TCRs were defined as expanded if a significant change between any two time points was detected under a Poisson model with p below 0.0001. TCR abundances were normalised to the total number of TCRs sequenced in each sample and reported as counts per million. MAIT TCRs were defined by TRAV1-2 paired with TRAJ12, TRAJ20 or TRAJ33, and iNKT TCRs by TRAV10 paired with TRAJ18. VDJdb, accessed 1 November 2021, was searched for CMV, EBV and SARS-CoV-2 annotated TCRs, with TCRs annotated for multiple antigens excluded. Through fastp at Q25 and MiXCR, TCRdb rebuilt clones from the public reads, retaining in-frame beta chains. Each CDR3 protein gets just one entry, which takes the most common genes and DNA from the rows behind it. The V and J calls follow TCRdb's processing rather than the paper's. The sample includes more than 35,000 distinct CDR3 sequences, with around 10% observed a single time. Around a fifth of the sample is in the top ten clones.

The sequenced sample was whole blood. The origin of this receptor is an adult who was a healthcare worker with PCR-confirmed SARS-CoV-2 infection or an uninfected control (not recorded which). This sequence uses TRBV29-1 and TRBJ2-5; TRBD2 is a weak D gene call, 5 bases matching. The CDR3 region reads CSVELAGPTRTQYF. Read as DNA, the sequence is TGCAGCGTTGAACTGGCGGGCCCCACCCGGACCCAGTACTTC.